This T cell receptor beta chain was sequenced for a study of shared clonotypes between healthy human individuals. Original data processing: Junction-only immunoSEQ data arrived without quality scores, meaning filtering differed. Sequencing used immunoSEQ multiplex PCR; TCRdb keeps in-frame clones, though not all of them. The V and J calls and clone size come from that table; D and trimming were worked out from the DNA. Among some 320,000 clones listed, roughly 84% were seen once. Overall study results and limits: Non-shared clonotypes showed lower generation probabilities than clonotypes common to all four donors. Larger richness was generally estimated for naive than memory subsets.

The CDR3 has 14 amino acids. The germline gives CDR1 MNHEY, CDR2 SVGAGI. With 2 bases removed from V and 1 base from J, the gap between germline ends came to 8 bases. With CCR7-negative CD45RA+ TemRA cells, CD45RO+ cells were combined in CD8 memory. As regards this clone: Antigen: not known.

The chain links TRBV6-5 to TRBJ1-1; no firm D call. Material: memory CD8+ T cells sorted from blood. Subset: CD45RO+ cells pooled with CCR7-negative TemRA cells. This sequence was found in a man between 18 and 29 years old in good health. The CDR3 region has the DNA TGTGCCAGCAGTTACAGGATTTCGAACACTGAAGCTTTCTTT. It is translated as CASSYRISNTEAFF.